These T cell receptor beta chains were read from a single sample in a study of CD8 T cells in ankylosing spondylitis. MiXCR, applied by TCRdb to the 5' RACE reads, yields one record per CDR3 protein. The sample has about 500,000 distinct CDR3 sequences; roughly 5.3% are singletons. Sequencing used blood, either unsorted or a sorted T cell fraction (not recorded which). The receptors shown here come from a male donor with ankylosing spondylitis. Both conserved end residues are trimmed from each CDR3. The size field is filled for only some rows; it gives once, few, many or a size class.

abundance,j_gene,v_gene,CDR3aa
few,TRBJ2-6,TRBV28,ASTWAAGANVLT
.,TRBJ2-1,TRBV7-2,ASSPGSRGPGSEQF
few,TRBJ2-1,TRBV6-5,ASSLLADNEQF
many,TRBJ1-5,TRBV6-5,ASSYRRGNQPQH
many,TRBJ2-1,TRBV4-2,ASSLTGYSYNEQF
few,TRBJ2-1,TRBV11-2,ASTLAASSYNEQF
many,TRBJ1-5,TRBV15,ATSSHLNQPQH
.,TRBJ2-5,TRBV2,ASSQGASGGLVTQY
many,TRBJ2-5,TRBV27,ASSSLLAGGPEGAQY
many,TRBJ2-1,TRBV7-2,ASSYTSGGPGEQF
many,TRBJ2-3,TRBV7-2,ASSLQPSTDTQY
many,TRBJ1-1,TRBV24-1,ATSEQGNTEAF
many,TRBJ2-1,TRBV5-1,ASSSLPHNEQF
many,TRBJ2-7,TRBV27,ASSSLGAEQY
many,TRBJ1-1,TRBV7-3,ASSSTGGETEAF
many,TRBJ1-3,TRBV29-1,SVGIGGNTIY
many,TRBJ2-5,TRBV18,ASSQLAPGLAYETQY
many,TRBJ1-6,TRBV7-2,ASSPPGHNNSPLH
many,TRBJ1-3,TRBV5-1,ASSLDRIFSGNTIY
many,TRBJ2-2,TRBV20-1,SAEDTGELF
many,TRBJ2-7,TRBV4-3,ASSQVLFYEQY
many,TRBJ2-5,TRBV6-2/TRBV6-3,ASSYTTGIQY
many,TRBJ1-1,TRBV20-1,SAITGTWNTEAF
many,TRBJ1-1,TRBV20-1,SAREAGRGHSEAF
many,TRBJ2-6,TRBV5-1,ASSSGTGGSGANVLT
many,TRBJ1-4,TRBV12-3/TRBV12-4,ASSIPGQPEKLF
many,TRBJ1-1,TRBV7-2,ASSLGNMRVTNTEAF
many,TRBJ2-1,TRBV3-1,ASSQLAGEQF
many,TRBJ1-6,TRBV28,ASSSAGTGDSPLH
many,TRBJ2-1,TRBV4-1,ASSQDSESILSYNEQF
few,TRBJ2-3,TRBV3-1,ASSPSRPSRDTQY
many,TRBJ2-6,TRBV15,ATWTGSTGANVLT
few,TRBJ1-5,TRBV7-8,ASSLEVRRVHQPQH
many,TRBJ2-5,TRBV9,ASGPTAQETQY
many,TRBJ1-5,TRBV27,ASSFGVSNQPQH
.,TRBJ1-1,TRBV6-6,ASSALGGSEAF
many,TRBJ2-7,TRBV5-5,ASSLGAVLSYEQY
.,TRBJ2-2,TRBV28,ASSSTWTGNTGELF
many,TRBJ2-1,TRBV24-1,ATSDFRASGSHEQF
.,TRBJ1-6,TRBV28,ASRPPGTGFFSYNSPLH